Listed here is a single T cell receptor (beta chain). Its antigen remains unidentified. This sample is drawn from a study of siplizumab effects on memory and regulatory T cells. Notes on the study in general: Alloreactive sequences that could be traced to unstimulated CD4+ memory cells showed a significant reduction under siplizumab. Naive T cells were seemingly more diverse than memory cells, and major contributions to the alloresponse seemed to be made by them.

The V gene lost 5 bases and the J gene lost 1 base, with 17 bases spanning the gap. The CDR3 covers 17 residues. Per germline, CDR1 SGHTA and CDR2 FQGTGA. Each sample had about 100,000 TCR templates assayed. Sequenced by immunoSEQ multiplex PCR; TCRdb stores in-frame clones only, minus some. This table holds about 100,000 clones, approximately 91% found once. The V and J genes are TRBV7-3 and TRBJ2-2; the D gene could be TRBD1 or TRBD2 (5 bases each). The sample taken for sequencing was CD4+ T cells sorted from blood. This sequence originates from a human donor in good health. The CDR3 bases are TGTGCCAGCAGCCCACGTCCCGGGACGGTGAACACCGGGGAGCTGTTTTTT. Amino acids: CASSPRPGTVNTGELFF.